The 12 T cell receptor beta chains listed next were all sequenced from one sample in a study of cytomegalovirus exposure and HLA in healthy donors. The PCR ran on 60 Vbeta and 13 Jbeta primers. The repertoire was sequenced with immunoSEQ multiplex PCR; TCRdb's copy has only in-frame clones and lacks some. The table has around 130,000 clones, roughly three fifths seen once; the top ten hold about 1.6%. Sequenced: PBMCs. Source of these receptors: a young man in good health and CMV-seronegative.

CDR3 DNA: TGTGCCAGCAGCGGCTTTAGAATGACTGAAGCTTTCTTT. Translating it yields CASSGFRMTEAFF. The chain is built from TRBV9 and TRBJ1-1; no clear D gene. Trimming took off 3 bases at V and 5 bases at J, with 11 bases between the two ends. CDR3 length: 13 amino acids. The germline CDR1 and CDR2 sequences are SGDLS and YYNGEE.

J is TRBJ1-2 and V is TRBV5-6; the match to TRBD1 covers 8 bases. Germline V gene lookup returns CDR1 SGHDT and CDR2 YYEEEE. V lost 1 base to trimming and J lost 1 base; unmatched junction nucleotides: 6. The CDR3 has 16 amino acids. DNA of the CDR3: TGTGCCAGCAGCTTGACGCAGGGGGCGGGTAACTATGGCTACACCTTC. Residues: CASSLTQGAGNYGYTF.

The J gene is TRBJ2-4, the V gene TRBV2; no firm D call. Trimming removed 6 bases at V and 5 bases at J, with 8 bases between. The germline CDR1 and CDR2 sequences are SNHLY and FYNNEI. This CDR3 is built from 12 residues. The CDR3 protein is CASRISQNIQYF. CDR3 nucleotides: TGTGCCAGCAGGATTAGTCAAAACATTCAGTACTTC. Variable domain in full (rest from reference TRBV2 and TRBJ2-4): EPEVTQTPSHQVTQMGQEVILRCVPISNHLYFYWYRQILGQKVEFLVSFYNNEISEKSEIFDDQFSVERPDGSNFTLKIRSTKLEDSAMYFCASRISQNIQYFGAGTRLSVL.

The CDR3 DNA sequence: TGTGCCAGCCGGACAGGGGCAACTGAAGCTTTCTTT. The encoded protein is CASRTGATEAFF. V gene TRBV28 combines with J gene TRBJ1-1, with 9 bases fitting TRBD1. The ends lost 8 bases at V and 5 bases at J; junction bases unmatched: 3. CDR1 is MDHEN, CDR2 SYDVKM, per germline. The CDR3 is made up of 12 amino acids.

V gene TRBV5-6 combines with J gene TRBJ2-2; tentative D call: TRBD1 (5 bases). CDR3 size: 14 residues. Germline V lookup: CDR1 SGHDT, CDR2 YYEEEE. V lost 5 bases, J lost 5 bases, and 13 bases lay in between. CDR3 in DNA: TGTGCCAGCAGGGCTACTACAGGAACCGGGGAGCTGTTTTTT. Protein sequence: CASRATTGTGELFF. The full variable domain, rest sourced from reference TRBV5-6 and TRBJ2-2, is DAGVTQSPTHLIKTRGQQVTLRCSPKSGHDTVSWYQQALGQGPQFIFQYYEEEERQRGNFPDRFSGHQFPNYSSELNVNALLLGDSALYLCASRATTGTGELFFGEGSRLTVL.

This clone was observed a few times. The rearrangement joins TRBV4-1 to TRBJ1-4; TRBD1 agrees at 7 bases. CDR1 is MGHRA and CDR2 is YSYEKL in the germline V gene. V gave up 3 bases and J gave up 2 bases; unmatched junction bases: 9. This CDR3 contains 17 residues. DNA for the CDR3: TGCGCCAGCAGCCAGGGAAGACAGGGTCCGACTAATGAAAAACTGTTTTTT. This encodes CASSQGRQGPTNEKLFF.

This sequence joins TRBV27 and TRBJ2-2, with TRBD2 matching 9 bases. The ends lost 7 bases at V and 7 bases at J; junction bases unmatched: 16. This CDR3 spans 17 amino acids. CDR1 and CDR2 (germline): MNHEY, SMNVEV (reference sequence). In DNA, the CDR3 is TGTGCCAGCACTAGAGGGAATAGCGGGAGTAGGATCGGGGAGCTGTTTTTT. Residues: CASTRGNSGSRIGELFF.

The chain employs TRBV15 and TRBJ2-1; the D gene is possibly TRBD1 (6 bases). Germline V lookup: CDR1 LNHNV, CDR2 YYDKDF (reference sequence). V lost 5 bases to trimming and J lost 3 bases, with 11 bases between them. CDR3 length: 14 residues. The CDR3 DNA reads TGTGCCACCAGCTTGGGGGCAAACTACAATGAGCAGTTCTTC. Translated: CATSLGANYNEQFF. Full variable domain (rest looked up from reference TRBV15 and TRBJ2-1): DAMVIQNPRYQVTQFGKPVTLSCSQTLNHNVMYWYQQKSSQAPKLLFHYYDKDFNNEADTPDNFQSRRPNTSFCFLDIRSPGLGDTAMYLCATSLGANYNEQFFGPGTRLTVL.

The rearrangement uses TRBV28 and TRBJ1-3; 8 nucleotides agree with TRBD1. The V gene's germline CDR1 is MDHEN and CDR2 SYDVKM. This CDR3 comprises 14 residues. The V and J ends lost 5 bases and 3 bases, in that order; junction bases with no gene match: 3. CDR3 sequence reads: CASSQGASGNTIYF. In DNA form, the CDR3 reads TGTGCCAGCAGTCAGGGGGCAAGTGGAAACACCATATATTTT.

This chain uses TRBV29-1 with TRBJ1-2; 9 bases map to TRBD1. This CDR3 is built from 14 residues. Trimming cost V 1 base and J 4 bases; bases outside gene matches: 4. Germline-derived CDR1 and CDR2 are SQVTM and ANQGSEA. The DNA for the CDR3 is TGCAGCGTTGAAGGCGGACAGGGGTTCTATGGCTACACCTTC. Its protein product is CSVEGGQGFYGYTF.

The V call is TRBV30, the J call TRBJ1-4; TRBD1 is a possible D gene (5 bases). This CDR3 comprises 12 residues. With 5 bases removed from V and 9 bases from J, the gap between germline ends came to 13 bases. Germline V gene data show CDR1 as GTSNPN and CDR2 as SVGIG (reference sequence). The CDR3, as DNA: TGTGCCTGGGCTGGGGGGACCCAAAAACTGTTTTTT. Protein sequence: CAWAGGTQKLFF. Full variable domain (outside the CDR3, taken from reference TRBV30 and TRBJ1-4): SQTIHQWPATLVQPVGSPLSLECTVEGTSNPNLYWYRQAAGRGLQLLFYSVGIGQISSEVPQNLSASRPQDRQFILSSKKLLLSDSGFYLCAWAGGTQKLFFGSGTQLSVL.

This chain uses TRBV2 with TRBJ2-7, with a tentative D call TRBD1 (6 bases). This CDR3 contains 13 residues. From germline, CDR1 is SNHLY and CDR2 FYNNEI. The V and J ends lost 4 bases and 5 bases respectively, with 12 bases between them. The CDR3 region has the DNA TGTGCCAGCAGTGGGGGAGAGGGGGACGAGCAGTACTTC. Residues: CASSGGEGDEQYF.